This T cell receptor beta chain stems from a study of PD-L1 blockade in urothelial cancer. Study conclusions and caveats: Better survival was predicted when blood TCR clonality before treatment fell below the median.

Generated by immunoSEQ multiplex PCR, the TCRdb table keeps only in-frame clones and is missing some. The repertoire holds about 100,000 clones, with under 85% as singletons. Trimming cost V 8 bases and J 8 bases; bases outside gene matches: 14. The CDR3 runs 16 residues. The germline CDR1 and CDR2 sequences are MNHNY and SVGAGI (reference sequence). About this clone itself: Antigen: not known.

This chain connects TRBV6-6 to TRBJ2-1; 11 bases map to TRBD2. Sequencing was performed on PBMCs, taken around atezolizumab (anti-PD-L1) treatment. The TCR sequence derives from a man aged 45-60 years with urothelial cancer. The CDR3 DNA reads TGTGCCAGCGCGACCTCCCTAGCGGGAGGCAGGTATGAGCAGTTCTTC. Its translation is CASATSLAGGRYEQFF.